The 32 T cell receptor beta chains below come from one sample, sequenced in a study of blood T cell repertoires in COVID-19. Sequencing used immunoSEQ multiplex PCR; TCRdb keeps in-frame clones, though not all of them. Here the sample spans approximately 270,000 clones, 91% being singletons. Sequenced material: PBMCs or T cells enriched from blood (not recorded which). The receptor source for this set is a middle-aged man who had been exposed to COVID-19.

V and J are TRBV12-5 and TRBJ1-4, with D maybe TRBD1 (6 bases). Germline CDR1 reads LGHNT; CDR2 reads FRNRAP. The germline V and J ends were trimmed by 2 bases and 0 bases, with 16 bases remaining between them. There are 18 residues in the CDR3. This CDR3 reads CASGLLLGQYATNEKLFF. DNA for the CDR3: TGTGCTAGTGGTTTGCTCCTAGGACAGTATGCAACTAATGAAAAACTGTTTTTT.

V and J are TRBV10-3 and TRBJ2-3; 8 bases match TRBD1. J was trimmed by 4 bases and V by 7 bases; bases with no gene match: 13. The CDR3 runs to 16 residues. Germline loops: CDR1 ENHRY, CDR2 SYGVKD. The CDR3 DNA is TGTGCCATCAACCTCCCGGGACAGGACTCACCAGATACGCAGTATTTT. Protein: CAINLPGQDSPDTQYF.

The gene calls are TRBV15 and TRBJ2-7, with D possibly matching TRBD2 (7 bases). With 5 bases removed from V and 6 bases from J, the gap between germline ends came to 14 bases. Germline loops: CDR1 LNHNV, CDR2 YYDKDF (reference sequence). The CDR3 has 13 residues. This CDR3 is CATSRGAISEQYF. CDR3 nucleotide sequence: TGTGCCACCAGCCGGGGGGCGATAAGCGAGCAGTACTTC.

The CDR3 bases are TGTGCCAGTAGCTTACAGGGGACGTGGTACGAGCAGTACTTC. Protein sequence: CASSLQGTWYEQYF. J is TRBJ2-7 and V is TRBV19, with 7 bases lining up with TRBD1. V was pared by 6 bases and J by 4 bases, with 9 bases of the junction left unmatched. CDR3 length equals 14 residues. The germline V gene has CDR1 LNHDA and CDR2 SQIVND (reference sequence).

This sequence joins TRBV24-1 and TRBJ2-5, with D tentatively TRBD1 (6 bases). CDR3 length: 15 amino acids. The V end was cut by 5 bases, the J end by 5 bases, with 17 bases between. The germline V gene has CDR1 KGHDR and CDR2 SFDVKD. This CDR3 reads CATSAGDKPLETQYF. CDR3 nucleotide sequence: TGTGCCACCAGTGCTGGGGACAAACCCTTGGAGACCCAGTACTTC.

This clone appeared once. V is TRBV30 and J is TRBJ1-1; D unclear. V gave up 0 bases and J gave up 3 bases, with 8 bases separating them. Germline lookup yields CDR1 GTSNPN and CDR2 SVGIG (reference sequence). The CDR3 loop spans 13 amino acids. The CDR3 region is CAWSVTGYTEAFF. Written as DNA, the CDR3 is TGTGCCTGGAGTGTAACGGGGTACACTGAAGCTTTCTTT.

With respect to this clone: Possible read error: a much larger clone is one base away. The chain is built from TRBV5-1 and TRBJ2-5, with 9 bases aligning to TRBD1. The germline CDR1 and CDR2 sequences are SGHRS and YFSETQ. CDR3 length: 16 amino acids. V dropped 0 bases and J dropped 0; count of bases not matched to a gene: 3. As DNA, the CDR3 is TGCGCCAGCAGCTTGGGAACAGGGGGCCACCAAGAGACCCAGTACTTC. Translated, it gives CASSLGTGGHQETQYF.

CDR3 DNA: TGTGCCAGCGTAATCTCGGGGGGAGTGGGGGCACCCCTCCACTTT. Its protein is CASVISGGVGAPLHF. V usage is TRBV28 and J usage is TRBJ1-6, with TRBD1 as a possible D gene (5 bases). The CDR3 runs 15 residues. Germline CDR1 is MDHEN and CDR2 is SYDVKM. Trimming removed 8 bases at V and 11 bases at J, with 22 bases between.

The chain has TRBV7-3 and TRBJ2-3; TRBD2 agrees at 13 bases. With V trimmed by 2 bases and J by 3 bases, 8 bases remained unmatched. This CDR3 comprises 18 residues. Germline V gene sequence: CDR1 SGHTA, CDR2 FQGTGA. The CDR3: CASSLLGLAGVVTDTQYF. The CDR3 DNA is TGTGCCAGCAGCTTACTAGGACTAGCGGGAGTGGTTACAGATACGCAGTATTTT.

The chain links TRBV11-2 to TRBJ1-2; D gene uncertain. Germline CDR1 reads SGHAT; CDR2 reads FQNNGV. V lost 4 bases to trimming and J lost 8 bases, with 20 bases between them. CDR3 length: 15 residues. The CDR3 loop reads CASSSIAREISGYTF. CDR3 DNA sequence: TGTGCCAGCAGCTCTATAGCCAGAGAAATTTCCGGCTACACCTTC.

The CDR3 region has the DNA TGTGCCAGCAGTGACTCGATCAGCTCTGGGGCCAACGTCCTGACTTTC. This gives the protein CASSDSISSGANVLTF. The V and J genes are TRBV6-4 and TRBJ2-6, with no clear D. CDR3 length: 16 amino acids. Germline-derived CDR1 and CDR2 are MRHNA and SNTAGT. V lost 0 bases, J lost 0 bases, and 6 bases lay in between.

V gene TRBV30 combines with J gene TRBJ1-2; TRBD1 agrees at 7 bases. Trimming took 1 base from V and 1 from J; bases not matched to a gene: 9. The germline gives CDR1 GTSNPN, CDR2 SVGIG (reference sequence). This CDR3 has 16 amino acids. In nucleotides, the CDR3 is TGTGCCTGGAGTGCTCTCACGACAGGGAGTAACTATGGCTACACCTTC. The encoded protein is CAWSALTTGSNYGYTF.

This chain links TRBV7-9 with TRBJ1-3; a possible D gene is TRBD1 (5 bases). V was shortened by 9 bases and J by 0 bases, with 12 bases between the two germline ends. This CDR3 has 14 amino acids. Germline assignment: CDR1 SEHNR and CDR2 FQNEAQ (reference sequence). CDR3 protein: CASVTDSSGNTIYF. The CDR3 DNA reads TGTGCCAGTGTGACAGATTCCTCTGGAAACACCATATATTTT.

V gene TRBV27 combines with J gene TRBJ2-7; 7 nucleotides agree with TRBD1. V gave up 5 bases and J gave up 3 bases; unmatched junction bases: 4. The CDR3 consists of 13 residues. Per the germline V gene, CDR1 is MNHEY and CDR2 is SMNVEV (reference sequence). In nucleotides, the CDR3 is TGTGCCAGCAGTCCTGGGACAGACTACGAGCAGTACTTC. The encoded protein is CASSPGTDYEQYF.

The V call is TRBV4-1, the J call TRBJ1-6; D call uncertain. V dropped 4 bases and J dropped 4 bases, with 11 bases sitting between them. This CDR3 contains 15 residues. CDR1 and CDR2 (germline): MGHRA, YSYEKL. In DNA, the CDR3 is TGCGCCAGCAGCCCGGAGAGAGGTTATAATTCACCCCTCCACTTT. It codes for CASSPERGYNSPLHF.

This chain links TRBV6-2 or TRBV6-3 with TRBJ2-7; TRBD1 matches 7 bases. The CDR3 consists of 17 residues. Germline CDR1 is MNHEY and CDR2 is SVGEGT. V shed 3 bases and J 0 bases; nucleotides not matched to a gene: 11. CDR3 coding DNA: TGTGCCAGCAGTTATCGATTGACAGGGCTGCTCTCCTACGAGCAGTACTTC. Its translation is CASSYRLTGLLSYEQYF.

This clone was observed a few times. This rearrangement joins TRBV19 to TRBJ2-1, with TRBD2 as a possible D gene (6 bases). Looked up from germline, CDR1 is LNHDA and CDR2 is SQIVND (reference sequence). Trimming removed 3 bases at V and 5 bases at J, with 14 bases between. The CDR3 is 15 amino acids. The CDR3 is CASSIPGRTNNEQFF. The CDR3, as DNA: TGTGCCAGTAGTATCCCAGGACGGACTAACAATGAGCAGTTCTTC.

The sample holds a few counts of this clone. The chain uses TRBV7-9 and TRBJ2-7; D is unresolved. Looked up from germline, CDR1 is SEHNR and CDR2 is FQNEAQ (reference sequence). The CDR3 loop spans 12 amino acids. V was pared by 3 bases and J by 2 bases, with 5 bases between. CDR3: CASSFSTYEQYF. CDR3 DNA sequence: TGTGCCAGCAGCTTTAGCACCTACGAGCAGTACTTC.

The chain recombines TRBV19 with TRBJ2-4; D is undetermined. This CDR3 contains 14 residues. Germline lookup yields CDR1 LNHDA and CDR2 SQIVND (reference sequence). Trimming took off 0 bases at V and 5 bases at J, with 8 bases between the two ends. The CDR3 protein is CASSIDKHENIQYF. DNA of the CDR3: TGTGCCAGTAGTATAGATAAACATGAAAACATTCAGTACTTC.

V is TRBV3-1 (or the pseudogene TRBV3-2) and J is TRBJ2-7; D unclear. This CDR3 is 14 amino acids long. V was clipped by 4 bases and J by 4 bases, with 14 bases between them. Germline V gene sequence: CDR1 LGHDT, CDR2 YNNKEL (reference sequence). The CDR3 nucleotides are TGTGCCAGCAGCCCCACCGACTCCCGGTACGAGCAGTACTTC. It is translated as CASSPTDSRYEQYF.

The chain uses TRBV3-1 (or the pseudogene TRBV3-2) and TRBJ1-3; 9 bases agree with TRBD1. Germline assignment: CDR1 LGHDT and CDR2 YNNKEL (reference sequence). The CDR3 spans 15 residues. V was pared by 2 bases and J by 3 bases, with 2 bases of the junction left unmatched. The CDR3 region is CASSQTGGVGNTIYF. CDR3 DNA sequence: TGTGCCAGCAGCCAAACAGGGGGCGTTGGAAACACCATATATTTT.

The chain combines TRBV10-3 with TRBJ1-2; 7 nucleotides line up with TRBD1. Germline CDR1 reads ENHRY; CDR2 reads SYGVKD. CDR3 length equals 11 residues. J was trimmed by 6 bases and V by 10 bases; bases with no gene match: 5. CDR3 DNA sequence: TGTGCCACTCGACAGGGCGATGGCTACACCTTC. Its protein product is CATRQGDGYTF.

This chain links TRBV18 with TRBJ1-2; 8 bases align to TRBD1. This CDR3 spans 15 amino acids. V lost 2 bases to trimming and J lost 8 bases; unmatched junction nucleotides: 10. Germline V gene lookup returns CDR1 KGHSH and CDR2 LQKENI. CDR3 amino acids: CASSPGGQGLGGYTF. CDR3 coding DNA: TGTGCCAGCTCACCAGGAGGACAGGGTTTGGGCGGCTACACCTTC. Full variable domain (rest looked up from reference TRBV18 and TRBJ1-2): NAGVMQNPRHLVRRRGQEARLRCSPMKGHSHVYWYRQLPEEGLKFMVYLQKENIIDESGMPKERFSAEFPKEGPSILRIQQVVRGDSAAYFCASSPGGQGLGGYTFGSGTRLTVV.

This clone was seen once. The chain recombines TRBV6-2 or TRBV6-3 with TRBJ1-1; 9 bases map to TRBD1. The CDR3 contains 13 residues. The germline V gene has CDR1 MNHEY and CDR2 SVGEGT. The V segment lost 2 bases and the J segment 7 bases; nucleotides outside the gene matches: 2. CDR3 loop: CASSYRGQGEAFF. The CDR3 coding sequence is TGTGCCAGCAGTTACAGGGGACAGGGTGAAGCTTTCTTT.

This chain joins TRBV2 and TRBJ1-4; TRBD1 aligns across 8 bases. The CDR3 extends over 15 amino acids. Losses at the gene ends were 0 bases for V and 7 bases for J; bases not matched to a gene: 4. Germline V gives CDR1 SNHLY, CDR2 FYNNEI. The CDR3 loop is CASSEAQGAREKLFF. The CDR3 region has the DNA TGTGCCAGCAGTGAAGCCCAGGGGGCGCGTGAAAAACTGTTTTTT. Looking up the rest from reference TRBV2 and TRBJ1-4 gives the full variable domain: EPEVTQTPSHQVTQMGQEVILRCVPISNHLYFYWYRQILGQKVEFLVSFYNNEISEKSEIFDDQFSVERPDGSNFTLKIRSTKLEDSAMYFCASSEAQGAREKLFFGSGTQLSVL.

The chain couples TRBV10-2 to TRBJ1-2, with unresolved D. Trimming removed 0 bases at V and 7 bases at J, with 18 bases between. Germline assignment: CDR1 WSHSY and CDR2 SAAADI. CDR3 length equals 16 residues. This chain's CDR3 is CASSESTGLADRGYTF. The DNA for the CDR3 is TGCGCCAGCAGTGAGTCGACGGGTCTTGCGGATCGTGGCTACACCTTC.

This clone was detected once. CDR3 in amino acids: CASSWTENQPQHF. CDR3 in DNA: TGTGCCAGCAGCTGGACAGAAAATCAGCCCCAGCATTTT. This chain connects TRBV7-2 to TRBJ1-5; D is perhaps TRBD1 (6 bases). Per the germline V gene, CDR1 is SGHTA and CDR2 is FQGNSA. V lost 4 bases and J lost 4, with 8 bases in between. The length of the CDR3 is 13 residues. Supplemented by reference TRBV7-2 and TRBJ1-5, the full variable domain reads GAGVSQSPSNKVTEKGKDVELRCDPISGHTALYWYRQSLGQGLEFLIYFQGNSAPDKSGLPSDRFSAERTGGSVSTLTIQRTQQEDSAVYLCASSWTENQPQHFGDGTRLSIL.

CDR3 region: CASESGSYNEQFF. The CDR3 nucleotides are TGTGCCAGCGAGAGCGGATCCTACAATGAGCAGTTCTTC. This chain uses TRBV6-5 with TRBJ2-1, with D possibly matching TRBD2 (5 bases). This CDR3 comprises 13 residues. The V end lost 8 bases, the J end lost 1 base, and 9 bases lay between the germline ends. Germline V CDR1 and CDR2: MNHEY, SVGAGI.

CDR3 nucleotide sequence: TGTGCCAGTAGTCCACGTCCGGGACACAGGAACACTGAAGCTTTCTTT. Its protein product is CASSPRPGHRNTEAFF. The chain combines TRBV19 with TRBJ1-1, with D tentatively TRBD1 (6 bases). The CDR3 loop spans 16 amino acids. The V end lost 5 bases, the J end lost 1 base, and 17 bases lay between the germline ends. Germline V CDR1 and CDR2: LNHDA, SQIVND (reference sequence). Filled out from reference TRBV19 and TRBJ1-1, the complete variable domain reads DGGITQSPKYLFRKEGQNVTLSCEQNLNHDAMYWYRQDPGQGLRLIYYSQIVNDFQKGDIAEGYSVSREKKESFPLTVTSAQKNPTAFYLCASSPRPGHRNTEAFFGQGTRLTVV.

The V gene is TRBV5-1, the J gene TRBJ1-1, with no clear D. The germline CDR1 and CDR2 sequences are SGHRS and YFSETQ. The CDR3 has 12 amino acids. V was clipped by 4 bases and J by 4 bases, with 8 bases between them. The CDR3 nucleotides are TGCGCCAGCAGCCTGGACGGCACTGAAGCTTTCTTT. The encoded protein is CASSLDGTEAFF.

This clone was found a few times. The CDR3 reads CASSAIERVHWNQPQHF. CDR3 bases: TGTGCCAGCAGTGCGATAGAACGGGTCCACTGGAATCAGCCCCAGCATTTT. This chain uses TRBV6-1 with TRBJ1-5; D uncertain. This CDR3 has 17 residues. The V gene's germline CDR1 is MNHNS and CDR2 SASEGT. The ends were cut back, 4 bases at V and 4 bases at J, with 20 bases in the middle.

The J gene is TRBJ2-5, the V gene TRBV28; the D gene is possibly TRBD1 (5 bases). This CDR3 is built from 12 residues. CDR1 MDHEN and CDR2 SYDVKM come from the germline V gene. V was trimmed by 3 bases and J by 6 bases, leaving 8 bases between them. This CDR3 is CASSFRDKTQYF. DNA of the CDR3: TGTGCCAGCAGTTTCAGGGATAAGACCCAGTACTTC.